The text below deals with one T cell receptor beta chain. This record comes from a study of blood T cell repertoires in COVID-19. TCRdb keeps only in-frame clones here, not all; method: immunoSEQ multiplex PCR. The repertoire consists of over 150,000 clones, with 80% to 90% occurring once and the leading ten covering roughly 9%. Sequencing was carried out using PBMCs or T cells enriched from blood (not recorded which). The sequence derives from a woman aged 18 to 35 who had recovered from COVID-19.

This CDR3 reads CASSLTGLGYTF. CDR3 nucleotides: TGTGCCAGCAGCTTAACAGGTTTGGGCTACACCTTC. The chain links TRBV5-6 to TRBJ1-2, with a possible D match to TRBD1 (5 bases). CDR1 is SGHDT, CDR2 YYEEEE, per germline. The CDR3 is 12 amino acids. The V end was cut by 2 bases, the J end by 8 bases, with 10 bases between.